This T cell receptor (beta chain) was identified during a study of cytomegalovirus exposure and HLA in healthy donors. Across the whole study: Inside one of the first data releases sat around 77 million unique TCRs taken from HLA-typed donors.

About this clone: Its antigen remains unknown.

A multiplex PCR was run with 60 Vbeta primers and 13 Jbeta primers. Sequencing used immunoSEQ multiplex PCR; TCRdb keeps in-frame clones, though not all of them. Here the sample spans some 150,000 clones, approximately 78% being singletons. Study outcomes and limitations: The study flagged some 180 TCR beta chains as cytomegalovirus-associated. It was confirmed in vitro that a few of the CMV-associated chains were specific for CMV antigens.

This CDR3 is 17 amino acids long. The germline V gene has CDR1 SGHDT and CDR2 YYEEEE. V lost 4 bases, J lost 2 bases, and 13 bases stayed unmatched. This sequence was found in a man aged 18 to 30 in good health and CMV-seropositive. The chain combines TRBV5-6 with TRBJ2-3, with 7 bases fitting TRBD1. Sequences were obtained from PBMCs. The CDR3 DNA reads as TGTGCCAGCAGCATCAACCCCTACAGGGGAACCACAGATACGCAGTATTTT. As protein: CASSINPYRGTTDTQYF.